A single sample gave rise to the 18 T cell receptor beta chains below, sequenced in a study of T cell changes during pregnancy in multiple sclerosis. TCRdb keeps only in-frame clones here, not all; method: immunoSEQ multiplex PCR. The table records about 54,000 clones, 91% of them present only once. The input for sequencing was peripheral blood, taken after pregnancy. The receptor set was obtained from a female donor in good health, enrolled as a control in a pregnancy study.

This chain joins TRBV7-2 and TRBJ2-3; D may be TRBD1 (6 bases). The ends were cut back, 7 bases at V and 0 bases at J, with 14 bases in the middle. This CDR3 is built from 15 residues. Per the germline V gene, CDR1 is SGHTA and CDR2 is FQGNSA. CDR3 sequence: CASTGAGVSTDTQYF. In nucleotides, the CDR3 is TGTGCCAGCACTGGGGCAGGGGTTAGCACAGATACGCAGTATTTT.

V is TRBV6-4 and J is TRBJ1-2; 9 bases line up with TRBD1. The CDR3 is made up of 15 amino acids. Germline loops: CDR1 MRHNA, CDR2 SNTAGT. The V gene end was trimmed by 3 bases and the J gene end by 4 bases; junction bases not matched to a gene: 6. CDR3 coding DNA: TGTGCCAGCAGTGAGGGGGGACAGGGCGGCTATGGCTACACCTTC. It encodes CASSEGGQGGYGYTF.

This chain joins TRBV7-9 and TRBJ2-1; a possible D gene is TRBD1 (6 bases). V was clipped by 5 bases and J by 2 bases, with 13 bases between them. The CDR3 contains 15 residues. The germline V gene has CDR1 SEHNR and CDR2 FQNEAQ (reference sequence). The CDR3 DNA reads as TGTGCCAGCAGCCCAAGGGGGACACCCTACAATGAGCAGTTCTTC. Its protein is CASSPRGTPYNEQFF.

V is TRBV7-2 and J is TRBJ2-5; possibly TRBD1 for D (6 bases). Looked up from germline, CDR1 is SGHTA and CDR2 is FQGNSA. The CDR3 loop spans 17 amino acids. V lost 0 bases, J lost 10 bases, and 24 bases lay in between. CDR3 region: CASSLAPVRTTAGDQYF. In DNA, the CDR3 is TGTGCCAGCAGCTTAGCACCGGTCCGCACGACAGCAGGGGACCAGTACTTC.

The rearrangement links TRBV4-2 to TRBJ2-3; D may be TRBD2 (5 bases). This CDR3 is built from 13 residues. CDR1 is LGHNA, CDR2 YNFKEQ, per germline. Deletions cut 6 bases from V and 1 base from J, with 8 bases between. Written as DNA, the CDR3 is TGTGCCAGCAGTCGGACTGGCACAGATACGCAGTATTTT. Translated: CASSRTGTDTQYF.

V and J are TRBV19 and TRBJ1-1, with D unresolved. The germline CDR1 and CDR2 sequences are LNHDA and SQIVND (reference sequence). The ends were cut back, 5 bases at V and 2 bases at J, with 21 bases in the middle. The CDR3 length is 17 residues. CDR3 amino acids: CASSAGYGWGQNTEAFF. The DNA for the CDR3 is TGTGCCAGTAGTGCGGGCTACGGTTGGGGTCAAAACACTGAAGCTTTCTTT.

The chain has TRBV6-1 and TRBJ2-2, with 7 bases fitting TRBD1. The germline CDR1 and CDR2 sequences are MNHNS and SASEGT. The CDR3 covers 14 residues. The V gene end was trimmed by 5 bases and the J gene end by 2 bases; junction bases not matched to a gene: 2. This CDR3 is CASSRDRNTGELFF. The CDR3 DNA follows: TGTGCCAGCAGTCGGGACAGAAACACCGGGGAGCTGTTTTTT.

The rearrangement joins TRBV7-9 to TRBJ1-1; TRBD1 agrees at 7 bases. The CDR3 covers 14 residues. CDR1 and CDR2 (germline): SEHNR, FQNEAQ (reference sequence). Losses at the gene ends were 5 bases for V and 5 bases for J; bases not matched to a gene: 8. The CDR3 region has the DNA TGTGCCAGCAGCCCGGAGACAGGGAGAACTGAAGCTTTCTTT. Protein sequence: CASSPETGRTEAFF. Looking up the rest from reference TRBV7-9 and TRBJ1-1 gives the full variable domain: DTGVSQNPRHKITKRGQNVTFRCDPISEHNRLYWYRQTLGQGPEFLTYFQNEAQLEKSRLLSDRFSAERPKGSFSTLEIQRTEQGDSAMYLCASSPETGRTEAFFGQGTRLTVV.

This chain joins TRBV4-3 and TRBJ2-7; TRBD2 might be the D (6 bases). This CDR3 region has 16 residues. CDR1 and CDR2 (germline): LGHNA, YSLEER. Trimming took 0 bases from V and 2 from J, leaving 14 bases between them. The CDR3 reads CASSQDPASVPYEQYF. The CDR3, as DNA: TGCGCCAGCAGCCAAGATCCGGCTAGCGTACCCTACGAGCAGTACTTC.

This clone has a single count. V usage is TRBV6-5 and J usage is TRBJ1-2; maybe TRBD1 (6 bases). Germline V gives CDR1 MNHEY, CDR2 SVGAGI. The CDR3 has 16 residues. Between the trimmed V and J ends, which lost 1 base and 6 bases, there was a span of 18 bases. The CDR3 region is CASSYFRGGRIDGYTF. CDR3 nucleotides: TGTGCCAGCAGTTACTTCCGCGGGGGGCGAATTGATGGCTACACCTTC.

The CDR3 loop is CSVPGQGGVNTEAFF. In DNA, the CDR3 is TGCAGCGTCCCGGGACAGGGGGGAGTGAACACTGAAGCTTTCTTT. The rearrangement joins TRBV29-1 to TRBJ1-1, with TRBD1 matching 11 bases. Looked up from germline, CDR1 is SQVTM and CDR2 is ANQGSEA. The CDR3 contains 15 residues. V was clipped by 6 bases and J by 0 bases; unmatched bases: 6.

The V call is TRBV18, the J call TRBJ1-3; D is perhaps TRBD1 (5 bases). There are 14 residues in the CDR3. V lost 11 bases and J lost 4, with 18 bases in between. Germline lookup yields CDR1 KGHSH and CDR2 LQKENI. The CDR3 DNA sequence: TGTGCCTGCTTCGGGGACTTAGGAGGAAACACCATATATTTT. This codes for CACFGDLGGNTIYF.

The chain couples TRBV7-2 to TRBJ2-3, with 7 bases matching TRBD2. The CDR3 extends over 16 amino acids. J lost 0 bases, V lost 2 bases, and 5 bases had no gene match. Per the germline V gene, CDR1 is SGHTA and CDR2 is FQGNSA. The chain's CDR3 is CASSLKRDASTDTQYF. CDR3 nucleotide sequence: TGTGCCAGCAGCTTAAAGCGGGATGCTAGCACAGATACGCAGTATTTT.

The CDR3 bases are TGTGCCAGCAGCCTGGAGTACGATAGGACTGAAGCTTTCTTT. As protein: CASSLEYDRTEAFF. The gene calls are TRBV7-6 and TRBJ1-1; D gene unclear. The CDR3 contains 14 residues. Germline V gene data show CDR1 as SGHVS and CDR2 as FNYEAQ. Deletions cut 5 bases from V and 5 bases from J, with 15 bases between.

As DNA, the CDR3 is TGTGCCTGGTCGGGGTACAATGAGCAGTTCTTC. Amino acid sequence: CAWSGYNEQFF. The genes are TRBV30 and TRBJ2-1, with D perhaps TRBD2 (5 bases). Trimming pared 5 bases from V and 4 bases from J, leaving 6 bases between. CDR3 length: 11 residues. The germline V gene encodes CDR1 GTSNPN and CDR2 SVGIG (reference sequence). Full variable domain (remainder filled in from reference TRBV30 and TRBJ2-1): SQTIHQWPATLVQPVGSPLSLECTVEGTSNPNLYWYRQAAGRGLQLLFYSVGIGQISSEVPQNLSASRPQDRQFILSSKKLLLSDSGFYLCAWSGYNEQFFGPGTRLTVL.

This clone was detected once. This chain uses TRBV15 with TRBJ2-5; possible D gene TRBD2, 6 bases. The CDR3 runs to 15 residues. V lost 4 bases to trimming and J lost 2 bases, with 14 bases between them. Germline CDR1 is LNHNV and CDR2 is YYDKDF (reference sequence). The CDR3 spells CATSISGGMQETQYF. In nucleotides, the CDR3 is TGTGCCACCAGCATTAGCGGCGGGATGCAAGAGACCCAGTACTTC.

This clone occurred a few times. The chain recombines TRBV7-8 with TRBJ1-1; tentatively, D is TRBD1 (5 bases). The V gene's germline CDR1 is SGHVS and CDR2 FQNEAQ. The CDR3 has 13 residues. V lost 5 bases, J lost 8 bases, and 15 bases lay in between. The CDR3 spells CASSLNRGREAFF. CDR3 DNA sequence: TGTGCCAGCAGCCTTAATCGGGGGAGGGAAGCTTTCTTT.

Only one count was recorded for this clone. The gene calls are TRBV7-2 and TRBJ2-2; D gene ambiguous. The V gene lost 1 base and the J gene lost 6 bases, with 12 bases spanning the gap. Per germline, CDR1 SGHTA and CDR2 FQGNSA. The CDR3 extends over 15 amino acids. The CDR3 DNA is TGTGCCAGCAGCTTAGGGGTCCACGAGGCCGGGGAGCTGTTTTTT. Amino acid sequence: CASSLGVHEAGELFF.